The sequence of this T cell receptor beta chain was determined in a study of a mutant IDH1 vaccine in newly diagnosed glioma. The CDR3 has 15 residues. CDR1 and CDR2 (germline): MNHNY, SVGAGI (reference sequence). The trim removed 5 bases at V and 5 bases at J, leaving 8 bases unmatched. The time point is: baseline, week 1 (first vaccination visit). Regarding treatment: pre-vaccination baseline after standard-of-care therapy. The method was immunoSEQ multiplex PCR; TCRdb's version includes in-frame clones alone and lacks a portion of them. The table lists 75,000 to 100,000 clones, 82% of them singletons.

The J gene is TRBJ2-5, the V gene TRBV6-6, with 10 bases lining up with TRBD1. This sequence originates from a man between 40 and 49 years old with glioma. Some clones in this sample may be carry-over from other donors' samples. The specimen comprised PBMCs, sampled from a glioma patient treated with radiotherapy, temozolomide or both. The CDR3 region has the DNA TGTGCCAGCAGTCGAAGACAGGGGGCTGGCGAGACCCAGTACTTC. Protein sequence: CASSRRQGAGETQYF.